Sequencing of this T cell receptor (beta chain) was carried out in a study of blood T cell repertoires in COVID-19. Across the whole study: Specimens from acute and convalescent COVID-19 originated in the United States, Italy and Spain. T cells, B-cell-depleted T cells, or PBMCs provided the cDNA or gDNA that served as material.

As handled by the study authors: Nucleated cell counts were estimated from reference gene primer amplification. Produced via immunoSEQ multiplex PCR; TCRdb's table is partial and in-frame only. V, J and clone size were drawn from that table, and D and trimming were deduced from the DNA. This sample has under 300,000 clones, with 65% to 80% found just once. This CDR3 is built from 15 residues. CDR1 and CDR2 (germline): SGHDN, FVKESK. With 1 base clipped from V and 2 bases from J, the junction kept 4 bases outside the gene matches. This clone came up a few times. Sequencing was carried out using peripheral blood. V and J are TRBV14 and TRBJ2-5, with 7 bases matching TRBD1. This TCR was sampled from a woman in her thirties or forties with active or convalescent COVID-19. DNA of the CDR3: TGTGCCAGCAGCCAAGGGGGGACAGCACAAGAGACCCAGTACTTC. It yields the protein CASSQGGTAQETQYF.